The 32 T cell receptor beta chains below were found in one sample sequenced in a study of T cells after yellow fever vaccination. TCRdb reprocessed the 5' RACE reads with MiXCR, giving one entry per CDR3 protein. The sample lists about 340,000 distinct CDR3 sequences; roughly 4% were seen once. This material consisted of PBMCs, taken 5 days after the yellow fever booster vaccination. These receptors were obtained from a man between 18 and 35 years old who received the YFV17D yellow fever vaccine.

This clonotype was detected many times. The gene calls are TRBV9 and TRBJ2-3; D assignment may be TRBD1 or TRBD2 (7 bases each). Germline CDR1 and CDR2: SGDLS and YYNGEE. The germline V and J ends were trimmed by 6 bases and 4 bases, with 18 bases remaining between them. The CDR3 is 15 residues long. The CDR3: CASTPRGGGADTQYF. The CDR3 nucleotides are TGTGCCAGCACCCCCAGGGGGGGAGGGGCAGATACGCAGTATTTT.

This clonotype was seen a handful of times. The chain recombines TRBV20-1 with TRBJ2-7; 10 bases are a match to TRBD1. Germline trimming cut 0 bases from V and 7 bases from J; bases unmatched to any gene: 9. The CDR3 is 15 residues long. CDR1 DFQATT and CDR2 SNEGSKA come from the germline V gene (reference sequence). DNA for the CDR3: TGCAGTGCTAGAGACCCGGGACAGGGGCCCTTTGAGCAGTACTTC. Translation gives CSARDPGQGPFEQYF.

This clonotype was counted at least ten times. The CDR3 nucleotides read TGTGCCAGCAGTTACTCGACCAGGGGAGGCTACACCTTC. This gives the protein CASSYSTRGGYTF. V usage is TRBV6-5 and J usage is TRBJ1-2, with D tentatively TRBD1 (6 bases). Trimming took off 0 bases at V and 8 bases at J, with 10 bases between the two ends. The CDR3 runs to 13 residues. Germline CDR1 MNHEY, CDR2 SVGAGI.

The rearrangement uses TRBV25-1 and TRBJ2-1; no clear D. The CDR3 extends over 15 amino acids. V lost 8 bases, J lost 10 bases, and 24 bases lay in between. In germline, CDR1 is MGHDK, CDR2 SYGVNS. This CDR3 reads CASYQTGSPSREQFF. CDR3 bases: TGTGCCAGCTACCAGACCGGGTCCCCATCCAGAGAGCAGTTCTTC.

This clonotype was recorded a few times. The chain employs TRBV7-7 and TRBJ1-3; D unresolved. Germline V gene sequence: CDR1 SSHAT, CDR2 FNYEAQ (reference sequence). V lost 5 bases and J lost 1, with 12 bases in between. The CDR3 sequence is 15 residues long. This CDR3 is CASSPGMVSGNTIYF. For the CDR3, the DNA is TGTGCCAGCAGCCCCGGGATGGTGTCTGGAAACACCATATATTTT.

This chain links TRBV20-1 with TRBJ1-2; D unclear. V shed 4 bases and J shed 6 bases, with 21 bases lying between them. The CDR3 is 15 residues long. Per the germline V gene, CDR1 is DFQATT and CDR2 is SNEGSKA (reference sequence). The chain's CDR3 is CSATRLAQRGDGYTF. The CDR3, as DNA: TGCAGTGCTACTCGACTGGCACAGCGCGGGGATGGCTACACCTTC.

The chain is built from TRBV7-8 and TRBJ1-1; D is unclear. The CDR3 runs to 15 residues. Germline CDR1 and CDR2: SGHVS and FQNEAQ. Trimming shortened V by 1 base and J by 4 bases, and 13 bases separated the two germline ends. The CDR3 DNA is TGTGCCAGCAGCTTAGGGCGGCGAATGGGCACTGAAGCTTTCTTT. Protein sequence: CASSLGRRMGTEAFF.

This clonotype showed up many times. The chain couples TRBV7-6 to TRBJ1-1, with no clear D. Germline CDR1 is SGHVS and CDR2 is FNYEAQ. The V end was cut by 5 bases, the J end by 1 base, with 8 bases between. This CDR3 comprises 13 residues. The CDR3 reads CASSREQNTEAFF. The CDR3 coding sequence is TGTGCCAGCAGCCGGGAACAGAACACTGAAGCTTTCTTT.

This clonotype was seen many times. The chain employs TRBV7-2 and TRBJ2-2, with D possibly being TRBD1 (5 bases). In germline, CDR1 is SGHTA, CDR2 FQGNSA. Trimming took off 3 bases at V and 5 bases at J, with 13 bases between the two ends. The CDR3 runs to 15 residues. CDR3 sequence: CASSFSRVGTGELFF. DNA for the CDR3: TGTGCCAGCAGCTTCTCCAGGGTGGGAACCGGGGAGCTGTTTTTT.

There are many counts of this clonotype. The chain combines TRBV6-5 with TRBJ2-7; D remains ambiguous. In germline, CDR1 is MNHEY, CDR2 SVGAGI. V dropped 6 bases and J dropped 6 bases, with 6 bases sitting between them. This CDR3 is built from 10 residues. CDR3 protein: CASRRSEQYV. CDR3 nucleotide sequence: TGTGCCAGCAGACGCTCCGAGCAGTACGTC.

This clonotype has a handful of counts. V and J are TRBV5-1 and TRBJ1-1; D possibly corresponds to TRBD1 (6 bases). Looked up from germline, CDR1 is SGHRS and CDR2 is YFSETQ. V lost 4 bases and J lost 1, with 17 bases in between. The CDR3 sequence is 16 residues long. In nucleotides, the CDR3 is TGCGCCAGCAGCCCCGGACAGTTTTTAAAGAACACTGAAGCTTTCTTT. It is translated as CASSPGQFLKNTEAFF.

This clonotype was counted ten times or more. The chain carries TRBV7-9 and TRBJ2-1; D gene unclear. Between the trimmed V and J ends, which lost 4 bases and 7 bases, there was a span of 8 bases. This CDR3 is built from 12 residues. Germline V gives CDR1 SEHNR, CDR2 FQNEAQ (reference sequence). The CDR3 spells CASSYRGNEQFF. CDR3 nucleotides: TGTGCCAGCAGCTACAGAGGAAATGAGCAGTTCTTC. The full variable domain, in which reference TRBV7-9 and TRBJ2-1 provide the parts outside the CDR3, is DTGVSQNPRHKITKRGQNVTFRCDPISEHNRLYWYRQTLGQGPEFLTYFQNEAQLEKSRLLSDRFSAERPKGSFSTLEIQRTEQGDSAMYLCASSYRGNEQFFGPGTRLTVL.

This clonotype was picked up many times. The chain is built from TRBV6-1 and TRBJ1-1; D uncertain. This CDR3 has 13 amino acids. Germline V gives CDR1 MNHNS, CDR2 SASEGT. V gave up 2 bases and J gave up 4 bases, with 8 bases separating them. The CDR3 loop is CASSEQEGTEAFF. CDR3 nucleotide sequence: TGTGCCAGCAGTGAACAGGAAGGCACTGAAGCTTTCTTT.

This clonotype came up a few times. This rearrangement joins TRBV6-5 to TRBJ2-3; 8 bases fit TRBD2. The CDR3 runs 15 residues. The V and J ends lost 4 bases and 6 bases, in that order; junction bases with no gene match: 9. Germline loops: CDR1 MNHEY, CDR2 SVGAGI. This CDR3 is CASSSPGTRTDTQYF. CDR3 nucleotides: TGTGCCAGCAGTTCCCCCGGGACTAGGACCGATACGCAGTATTTT.

This clonotype showed up just a few times. The rearrangement links TRBV5-1 to TRBJ1-2; possible D gene TRBD1, 5 bases. The germline V gene encodes CDR1 SGHRS and CDR2 YFSETQ. V was clipped by 2 bases and J by 8 bases, with 22 bases between them. The CDR3 spans 16 residues. The DNA of the CDR3 is TGCGCCAGCAGCTTAGGACCCGGTGGTACAAGGGGAGGCTACACCTTC. Translating it yields CASSLGPGGTRGGYTF.

The sample holds many counts of this clonotype. The chain recombines TRBV7-2 with TRBJ2-1; TRBD2 aligns across 10 bases. Germline CDR1 reads SGHTA; CDR2 reads FQGNSA. The length of the CDR3 is 14 residues. The V and J ends lost 7 bases and 4 bases, in that order; junction bases with no gene match: 4. CDR3 amino acids: CASKLAGKYNEQFF. The DNA of the CDR3 is TGTGCCAGCAAACTAGCGGGGAAATACAATGAGCAGTTCTTC.

This clonotype was observed at least ten times. The genes are TRBV5-5 and TRBJ2-2; 10 bases align to TRBD2. CDR3 length: 15 residues. V shed 4 bases and J 4 bases; nucleotides not matched to a gene: 4. Germline V gene sequence: CDR1 SGHKS, CDR2 YYEKEE (reference sequence). DNA of the CDR3: TGTGCCAGCAGCCCCAAGCGGGGGGGCACCGGGGAGCTGTTTTTT. Amino acid sequence: CASSPKRGGTGELFF.

At least ten counts were recorded for this clonotype. The gene calls are TRBV9 and TRBJ1-1; D call uncertain. V lost 4 bases, J lost 4 bases, and 23 bases lay in between. The CDR3 extends over 17 amino acids. Germline V CDR1 and CDR2: SGDLS, YYNGEE. The CDR3 sequence is CASSYPESTLPGTEAFF. CDR3 DNA: TGTGCCAGCAGCTACCCCGAGAGTACCCTCCCCGGCACTGAAGCTTTCTTT.

As DNA, the CDR3 is TGTGCCAGCAGCCCGGGACTAGTCGGGAATGAGCAGTTCTTC. Protein product: CASSPGLVGNEQFF. The chain links TRBV27 to TRBJ2-1; 8 bases are shared with TRBD2. This CDR3 spans 14 amino acids. Looked up from germline, CDR1 is MNHEY and CDR2 is SMNVEV (reference sequence). Trimming at V came to 6 bases and at J to 7 bases, leaving 8 bases not matched to a gene.

The J gene is TRBJ2-5, the V gene TRBV5-1, with TRBD2 matching 9 bases. Per germline, CDR1 SGHRS and CDR2 YFSETQ. Trimming cost V 4 bases and J 4 bases; bases outside gene matches: 5. CDR3 length: 14 residues. The CDR3 spells CASSILAGRETQYF. Written as DNA, the CDR3 is TGCGCCAGCAGCATCCTAGCGGGACGAGAGACCCAGTACTTC.

This chain uses TRBV4-1 with TRBJ1-2; the D is unclear. Germline lookup yields CDR1 MGHRA and CDR2 YSYEKL. Deletions cut 2 bases from V and 1 base from J, with 8 bases between. The CDR3 has 14 residues. CDR3 in DNA: TGCGCCAGCAGCCAATACACAGTTAACTATGGCTACACCTTC. Residues: CASSQYTVNYGYTF.

There are many counts of this clonotype. The V and J genes are TRBV5-1 and TRBJ2-5; TRBD1 aligns across 8 bases. The CDR3 has 15 amino acids. Germline trimming cut 3 bases from V and 3 bases from J; bases unmatched to any gene: 7. Per germline, CDR1 SGHRS and CDR2 YFSETQ. The CDR3, as DNA: TGCGCCAGCAGCTCCTCCGGGACAGGCGAAGAGACCCAGTACTTC. Amino acid sequence: CASSSSGTGEETQYF.

The chain has TRBV11-2 and TRBJ2-5; 7 nucleotides match TRBD2. J gave up 0 bases and V 7 bases, and 5 bases lay outside the gene matches. This CDR3 is built from 14 residues. CDR1 and CDR2 (germline): SGHAT, FQNNGV. The chain's CDR3 is CASTGGTYQETQYF. Here the CDR3 DNA reads TGTGCCAGCACCGGGGGGACCTACCAAGAGACCCAGTACTTC.

This clonotype appeared many times. The chain uses TRBV20-1 and TRBJ2-3; D gene ambiguous. Germline V gene sequence: CDR1 DFQATT, CDR2 SNEGSKA (reference sequence). Trimming left V 3 bases short and J 2 bases short, with 12 bases between. This CDR3 contains 14 residues. The CDR3 reads CSASWHSSTDTQYF. The CDR3 DNA reads as TGCAGTGCTAGCTGGCACAGCTCCACAGATACGCAGTATTTT.

This clonotype was counted only a few times. The chain combines TRBV18 with TRBJ1-5, with D possibly matching TRBD1 (5 bases). Germline V gene lookup returns CDR1 KGHSH and CDR2 LQKENI. V shed 2 bases and J shed 4 bases, with 15 bases lying between them. This CDR3 is 16 amino acids long. The CDR3 region is CASSPASGGRNQPQHF. The CDR3 DNA is TGTGCCAGCTCACCAGCCTCGGGGGGAAGGAATCAGCCCCAGCATTTT. Using reference TRBV18 and TRBJ1-5 for the parts outside the CDR3, the full variable domain is NAGVMQNPRHLVRRRGQEARLRCSPMKGHSHVYWYRQLPEEGLKFMVYLQKENIIDESGMPKERFSAEFPKEGPSILRIQQVVRGDSAAYFCASSPASGGRNQPQHFGDGTRLSIL.

This clonotype was picked up a small number of times. V gene TRBV20-1 combines with J gene TRBJ2-1; 8 nucleotides agree with TRBD2. V dropped 2 bases and J dropped 2; count of bases not matched to a gene: 8. Germline CDR1 is DFQATT and CDR2 is SNEGSKA (reference sequence). CDR3 length: 16 residues. The CDR3 protein is CSARMPSSGPYNEQFF. CDR3 DNA: TGCAGTGCTAGAATGCCCTCTAGCGGGCCCTACAATGAGCAGTTCTTC.

The chain recombines TRBV4-3 with TRBJ2-1, with D tentatively TRBD1 (6 bases). Trimming took 2 bases from V and 1 from J, leaving 9 bases between them. Germline V CDR1 and CDR2: LGHNA, YSLEER. The CDR3 is made up of 15 amino acids. The CDR3: CASSQLRGSYNEQFF. In DNA, the CDR3 is TGCGCCAGCAGCCAATTGAGGGGGTCCTACAATGAGCAGTTCTTC.

The table lists this clonotype with a few counts. The genes are TRBV9 and TRBJ1-2; D possibly corresponds to TRBD1 (5 bases). V lost 0 bases, J lost 2 bases, and 20 bases lay in between. Germline CDR1 is SGDLS and CDR2 is YYNGEE. The CDR3 has 18 amino acids. For the CDR3, the DNA is TGTGCCAGCAGCGTAGCTAAAGGGGACCTACTCTCGAACTATGGCTACACCTTC. This sequence encodes CASSVAKGDLLSNYGYTF.

This clonotype was detected ten times or more. This chain links TRBV11-2 with TRBJ2-7, with 7 bases lining up with TRBD1. V trimming: 2 bases; J trimming: 1 base; junction bases outside the gene matches: 2. This CDR3 is built from 14 residues. From germline, CDR1 is SGHAT and CDR2 FQNNGV. The CDR3 is CASSLSTGSYEQYF. Here the CDR3 DNA reads TGTGCCAGCAGCTTATCGACAGGGTCCTACGAGCAGTACTTC.

This clonotype has just a few counts. The V and J genes are TRBV4-3 and TRBJ2-3; D perhaps matches TRBD1 (5 bases). Between the trimmed V and J ends, which lost 4 bases and 0 bases, there was a span of 14 bases. CDR1 is LGHNA and CDR2 is YSLEER in the germline V gene. The CDR3 runs 16 residues. CDR3: CASSPLWGSSTDTQYF. CDR3 DNA sequence: TGCGCCAGCAGCCCGCTTTGGGGCTCGAGCACAGATACGCAGTATTTT.

In its sample, this clonotype was seen a few times. The chain recombines TRBV3-1 with TRBJ2-1; 8 positions match TRBD1. Germline CDR1 is LGHDT and CDR2 is YNNKEL (reference sequence). This CDR3 is 16 amino acids long. The V and J ends lost 2 bases and 5 bases, in that order; junction bases with no gene match: 8. CDR3 region: CASSQLAGGWNNEQFF. For the CDR3, the DNA is TGTGCCAGCAGCCAACTAGCAGGGGGCTGGAACAATGAGCAGTTCTTC.

The chain has TRBV5-1 and TRBJ2-7, with a tentative D call TRBD1 (5 bases). V lost 4 bases, J lost 4 bases, and 12 bases lay in between. The CDR3 is 13 residues long. Germline V CDR1 and CDR2: SGHRS, YFSETQ. CDR3 sequence: CASSPGFGYEQYV. The CDR3 DNA is TGCGCCAGCAGCCCAGGGTTCGGTTACGAGCAGTACGTC.